This TCR beta chain is from a study of post-analysis software for immune sequencing data. The CDR3 loop spans 14 amino acids. Per germline, CDR1 SEHNR and CDR2 FQNEAQ (reference sequence). Findings and limits, study-wide: TRBV5-6, TRBV5-1 and TRBV20-1 belonged to a set of roughly 5 TRBV segments that were more frequent in patients than controls. Diversity measured as normalized Chao1 was significantly lower in multiple sclerosis patients than in controls.

Prepared libraries of TCR beta cDNA carried unique molecular identifiers. Starting from about 0.98 to 11 million T cells, the study yielded about 490,000 cDNA molecules. MiXCR, applied by TCRdb to the PCR reads, yields one record per CDR3 protein. The table records fewer than 850,000 distinct CDR3 sequences, 25% to 30% of them present only once. In the case of this clonotype: Its antigen is undetermined. Relative to the germline gene, one junction end is altered; a read error may explain this.

This clonotype was obtained from a girl aged 10 to 17 with multiple sclerosis. Specimen: blood. The genes are TRBV7-9 and TRBJ2-1; 7 bases agree with TRBD1. CDR3 nucleotides: TGTACCAGCAGCTCGTGGGACAGCTACAATGAGCAGTTCTTC. It translates to CTSSSWDSYNEQFF.